This entry lists 20 T cell receptor beta chains sequenced from one sample in a study of blood T cell repertoires in COVID-19. Sequencing used immunoSEQ multiplex PCR; TCRdb keeps in-frame clones, though not all of them. The sample lists about 210,000 clones, about 87% occurring once. Sequencing was done on a sample of PBMCs or T cells enriched from blood (not recorded which). Receptors originate from a man aged 25 to 40 who had recovered from COVID-19.

The chain couples TRBV4-2 to TRBJ2-5, with 8 positions matching TRBD1. Trimming took 4 bases from V and 5 from J; bases not matched to a gene: 12. The germline CDR1 and CDR2 sequences are LGHNA and YNFKEQ. The CDR3 consists of 16 residues. The CDR3 region has the DNA TGTGCCAGCAGCCCCAGACCGACAGGGGCTGGGGAGACCCAGTACTTC. It specifies CASSPRPTGAGETQYF.

This clone was recorded once. The rearrangement uses TRBV28 and TRBJ2-3; maybe TRBD1 (5 bases). CDR3 length equals 15 residues. Trimming pared 5 bases from V and 2 bases from J, leaving 14 bases between. Looked up from germline, CDR1 is MDHEN and CDR2 is SYDVKM. For the CDR3, the DNA is TGTGCCAGCAGTCCCAGGGCTTTGGACACAGATACGCAGTATTTT. Protein product: CASSPRALDTDTQYF.

This clone was seen once. The chain joins TRBV25-1 to TRBJ1-2; D is perhaps TRBD1 (6 bases). The CDR3 is 15 residues long. From germline, CDR1 is MGHDK and CDR2 SYGVNS. Trimming took 4 bases from V and 3 from J, leaving 15 bases between them. The CDR3 is CASSGLTGDYYGYTF. CDR3 nucleotides: TGTGCCAGCAGTGGCTTGACAGGCGACTACTATGGCTACACCTTC.

This chain uses TRBV2 with TRBJ2-2; the D gene is possibly TRBD2 (6 bases). The germline V gene has CDR1 SNHLY and CDR2 FYNNEI. There are 15 residues in the CDR3. V lost 3 bases and J lost 2, with 10 bases in between. Written as DNA, the CDR3 is TGTGCCAGCAGTGAGCTAGCGCAAAACACCGGGGAGCTGTTTTTT. This encodes CASSELAQNTGELFF. Together with reference TRBV2 and TRBJ2-2, the CDR3 gives the full variable domain: EPEVTQTPSHQVTQMGQEVILRCVPISNHLYFYWYRQILGQKVEFLVSFYNNEISEKSEIFDDQFSVERPDGSNFTLKIRSTKLEDSAMYFCASSELAQNTGELFFGEGSRLTVL.

V usage is TRBV25-1 and J usage is TRBJ2-5, with D perhaps TRBD2 (5 bases). Per the germline V gene, CDR1 is MGHDK and CDR2 is SYGVNS. This CDR3 is 12 amino acids long. V gave up 8 bases and J gave up 4 bases, with 11 bases separating them. The CDR3 DNA sequence: TGTGCCAGCGCGAGAGGGCGAGAGACCCAGTACTTC. Protein: CASARGRETQYF.

The chain carries TRBV21-1 and TRBJ1-4. TRBV21-1 is annotated as a pseudogene. The CDR3 covers 15 residues. The CDR3 nucleotides read TGTGCCAGCAGCAAAGTTTGGAGGGGTAATGAAAAACTGTTTTTT. It encodes CASSKVWRGNEKLFF.

The chain is built from TRBV19 and TRBJ2-7; perhaps TRBD2 as D (5 bases). Per germline, CDR1 LNHDA and CDR2 SQIVND (reference sequence). The CDR3 has 14 residues. Trimming removed 4 bases at V and 0 bases at J, with 10 bases between. The CDR3 here is CASSTIGNSYEQYF. The CDR3 nucleotides read TGTGCCAGTAGTACAATCGGGAACTCCTACGAGCAGTACTTC.

The gene calls are TRBV5-1 and TRBJ1-6; D is unclear. Trimming pared 5 bases from V and 7 bases from J, leaving 13 bases between. The CDR3 totals 14 residues. CDR1 SGHRS and CDR2 YFSETQ come from the germline V gene. The CDR3 nucleotides read TGCGCCAGCAGGCATGAAGCTGAGAATTCACCCCTCCACTTT. It is translated as CASRHEAENSPLHF.

The J gene is TRBJ2-1, the V gene TRBV29-1, with 8 bases lining up with TRBD2. In germline, CDR1 is SQVTM, CDR2 ANQGSEA. This CDR3 region has 16 residues. V shed 3 bases, J shed 0 bases, and the junction held 7 bases outside the gene matches. CDR3 nucleotides: TGCAGCGTTGATAACTGGCGGGGGGCCTCCTACAATGAGCAGTTCTTC. Its translation: CSVDNWRGASYNEQFF.

This chain joins TRBV7-9 and TRBJ2-7; 7 positions agree with TRBD2. In germline, CDR1 is SEHNR, CDR2 FQNEAQ (reference sequence). V was pared by 1 base and J by 3 bases, with 9 bases of the junction left unmatched. CDR3 size: 16 residues. Here the CDR3 DNA reads TGTGCCAGCAGCTTAGGGGCAGGGACTACCGTCTACGAGCAGTACTTC. It encodes CASSLGAGTTVYEQYF.

The chain recombines TRBV7-9 with TRBJ2-3, with no clear D. This CDR3 is built from 15 residues. Trimming cost V 3 bases and J 0 bases, with 10 bases left between them. Germline loops: CDR1 SEHNR, CDR2 FQNEAQ (reference sequence). CDR3 sequence reads: CASSFRSTSTDTQYF. CDR3 DNA: TGTGCCAGCAGCTTCCGGTCGACTAGCACAGATACGCAGTATTTT.

The genes are TRBV10-3 and TRBJ2-3; 10 nucleotides align to TRBD1. This CDR3 has 16 residues. The V gene end was trimmed by 2 bases and the J gene end by 2 bases; junction bases not matched to a gene: 4. Germline V lookup: CDR1 ENHRY, CDR2 SYGVKD. CDR3 coding DNA: TGTGCCATCAGTGAGCAGGGACAGGGGTCCACAGATACGCAGTATTTT. Translating gives CAISEQGQGSTDTQYF.

J is TRBJ2-5 and V is TRBV4-1; D unclear. The CDR3 totals 14 residues. CDR1 is MGHRA, CDR2 YSYEKL, per germline. Trimming stripped 0 bases from V and 1 base from J, with 6 bases between. The DNA for the CDR3 is TGCGCCAGCAGCCAAGATCATTTCCAAGAGACCCAGTACTTC. It encodes CASSQDHFQETQYF.

The V call is TRBV19, the J call TRBJ2-6, with unresolved D. This CDR3 comprises 13 residues. V lost 2 bases and J 6 bases, leaving 5 bases between the germline ends. Germline CDR1 reads LNHDA; CDR2 reads SQIVND (reference sequence). DNA for the CDR3: TGTGCCAGTAGTATATCAGTGGCCAACGTCCTGACTTTC. Amino acid sequence: CASSISVANVLTF.

The V call is TRBV7-8, the J call TRBJ2-1; perhaps TRBD2 as D (5 bases). This CDR3 comprises 15 residues. Germline assignment: CDR1 SGHVS and CDR2 FQNEAQ. Trimming left V 5 bases short and J 3 bases short, with 14 bases between. The CDR3 loop is CASSRLGRNYNEQFF. CDR3 sequence (DNA): TGTGCCAGCAGCCGCTTAGGGAGAAACTACAATGAGCAGTTCTTC.

The chain combines TRBV30 with TRBJ2-3, with 11 positions matching TRBD2. Germline loops: CDR1 GTSNPN, CDR2 SVGIG (reference sequence). V was clipped by 0 bases and J by 6 bases; unmatched bases: 8. The CDR3 has 16 amino acids. As DNA, the CDR3 is TGTGCCTGGAGTGTACTAGCGGGAGTAGGTCTCGATACGCAGTATTTT. This codes for CAWSVLAGVGLDTQYF.

In regard to this clone: An end of the junction differs from the germline gene, which may be a read error. V usage is TRBV7-7 and J usage is TRBJ1-4; a weak D match, TRBD1 (6 bases). Germline lookup yields CDR1 SSHAT and CDR2 FNYEAQ (reference sequence). The CDR3 totals 15 residues. CDR3 sequence (DNA): TGTGCTAGCAGCGATTACAGGGACCACGACGAAAAACTGTTTTTT. It is translated as CASSDYRDHDEKLFF.

V and J are TRBV19 and TRBJ2-7, with TRBD1 matching over 9 bases. Germline V gene lookup returns CDR1 LNHDA and CDR2 SQIVND (reference sequence). The CDR3 runs to 14 residues. The ends lost 3 bases at V and 5 bases at J; junction bases unmatched: 5. In DNA form, the CDR3 reads TGTGCCAGTAGTATTTCGGGACAGGGCCACGAGCAGTACTTC. It yields the protein CASSISGQGHEQYF.

The rearrangement uses TRBV28 and TRBJ1-4; 8 positions agree with TRBD1. V lost 2 bases and J lost 7; bases outside the gene matches: 0. The CDR3 loop spans 13 amino acids. Germline-derived CDR1 and CDR2 are MDHEN and SYDVKM. CDR3 coding DNA: TGTGCCAGCAGTTTAACAGGGGGTGAAAAACTGTTTTTT. Its protein product is CASSLTGGEKLFF.

This clone appeared a single time. The rearrangement joins TRBV11-2 to TRBJ2-2; 8 bases line up with TRBD1. Germline V gene lookup returns CDR1 SGHAT and CDR2 FQNNGV. J lost 3 bases, V lost 5 bases, and 5 bases had no gene match. CDR3 size: 15 residues. The CDR3 coding sequence is TGTGCCAGCAGCCCCCGGACAGGGTACACCGGGGAGCTGTTTTTT. This codes for CASSPRTGYTGELFF.